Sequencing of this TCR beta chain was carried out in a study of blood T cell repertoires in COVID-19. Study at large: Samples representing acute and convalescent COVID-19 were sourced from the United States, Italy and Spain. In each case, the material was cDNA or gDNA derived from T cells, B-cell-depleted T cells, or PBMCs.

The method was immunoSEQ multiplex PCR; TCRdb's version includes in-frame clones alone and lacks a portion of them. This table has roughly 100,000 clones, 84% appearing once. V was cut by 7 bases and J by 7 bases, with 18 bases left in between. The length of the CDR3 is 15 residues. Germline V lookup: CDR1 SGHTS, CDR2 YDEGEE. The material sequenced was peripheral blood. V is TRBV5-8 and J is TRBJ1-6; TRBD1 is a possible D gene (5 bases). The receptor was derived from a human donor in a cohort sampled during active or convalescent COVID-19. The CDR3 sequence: CASENWGGNNSPLHF. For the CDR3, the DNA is TGTGCCAGCGAAAACTGGGGGGGGAACAATTCACCCCTCCACTTT. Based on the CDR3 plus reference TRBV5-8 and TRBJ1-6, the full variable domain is EAGVTQSPTHLIKTRGQQATLRCSPISGHTSVYWYQQALGLGLQFLLWYDEGEERNRGNFPPRFSGRQFPNYSSELNVNALELEDSALYLCASENWGGNNSPLHFGNGTRLTVT.